What follows describes a single TCR beta chain. The data were produced by immunoSEQ multiplex PCR, yet TCRdb's version contains in-frame clones alone and is incomplete. Of more than 80,000 clones in the sample, over 75% were seen once. This record belongs to a study of radiotherapy plus CTLA-4 blockade in lung cancer. Deletions cut 5 bases from V and 11 bases from J, with 12 bases between. Germline V gives CDR1 MNHEY, CDR2 SVGAGI. This CDR3 comprises 11 residues. Here the sequenced sample was peripheral blood, taken from a patient treated with radiotherapy plus ipilimumab. This sequence joins TRBV6-5 and TRBJ1-1, with D possibly matching TRBD1 (5 bases). The clonotype originates from a human donor with non-small cell lung cancer that progressed on radiotherapy plus ipilimumab. Some clones in this sample may be carry-over from other donors' samples. The CDR3 here is CASSEPRAAFF. The DNA of the CDR3 is TGTGCCAGCAGTGAGCCCAGGGCGGCTTTCTTT.